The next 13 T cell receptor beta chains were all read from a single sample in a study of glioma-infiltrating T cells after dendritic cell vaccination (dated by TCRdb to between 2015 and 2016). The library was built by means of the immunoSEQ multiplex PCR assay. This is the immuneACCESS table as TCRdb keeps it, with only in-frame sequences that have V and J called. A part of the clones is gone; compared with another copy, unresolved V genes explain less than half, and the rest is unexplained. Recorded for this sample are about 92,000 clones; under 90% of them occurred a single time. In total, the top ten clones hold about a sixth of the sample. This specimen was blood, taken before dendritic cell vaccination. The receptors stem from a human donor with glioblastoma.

CDR3 amino acids: CASRSGGGSYEQYF. The CDR3 DNA reads as TGTGCCAGCAGGAGCGGGGGGGGGTCCTACGAGCAGTACTTC. The rearrangement links TRBV6-6 to TRBJ2-7; 10 nucleotides match TRBD2. CDR3 length equals 14 residues. The trim removed 6 bases at V and 1 base at J, leaving 3 bases unmatched. The germline gives CDR1 MNHNY, CDR2 SVGAGI (reference sequence).

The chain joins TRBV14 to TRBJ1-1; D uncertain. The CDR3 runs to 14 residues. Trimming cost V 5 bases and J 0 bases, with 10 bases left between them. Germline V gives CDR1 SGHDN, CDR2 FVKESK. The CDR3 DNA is TGTGCCAGCAGCTACCCCGGGGTGAACACTGAAGCTTTCTTT. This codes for CASSYPGVNTEAFF.

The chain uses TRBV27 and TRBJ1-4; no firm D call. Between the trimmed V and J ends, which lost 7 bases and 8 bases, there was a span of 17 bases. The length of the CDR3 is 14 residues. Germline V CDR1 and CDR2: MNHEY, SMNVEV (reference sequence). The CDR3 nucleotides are TGTGCCAGCACCACCCTTGGTATAGAGGAAAAACTGTTTTTT. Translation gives CASTTLGIEEKLFF.

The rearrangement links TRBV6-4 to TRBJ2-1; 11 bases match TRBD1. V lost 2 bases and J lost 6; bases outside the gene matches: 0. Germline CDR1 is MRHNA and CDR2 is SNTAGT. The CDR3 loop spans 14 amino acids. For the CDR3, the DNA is TGTGCCAGCAGTGACGGGACAGGGGGCAATGAGCAGTTCTTC. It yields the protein CASSDGTGGNEQFF.

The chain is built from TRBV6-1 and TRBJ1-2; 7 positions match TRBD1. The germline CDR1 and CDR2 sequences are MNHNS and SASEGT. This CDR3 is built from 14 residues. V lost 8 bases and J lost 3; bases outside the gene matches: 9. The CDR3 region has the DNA TGTGCCAGCCGGGACAGTTGGCATGACTATGGCTACACCTTC. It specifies CASRDSWHDYGYTF.

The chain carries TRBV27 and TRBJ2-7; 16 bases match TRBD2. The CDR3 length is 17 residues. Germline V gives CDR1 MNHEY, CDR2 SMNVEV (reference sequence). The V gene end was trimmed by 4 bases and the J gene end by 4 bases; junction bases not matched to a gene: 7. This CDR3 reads CASSWGLAGGDVYEQYF. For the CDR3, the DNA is TGTGCCAGCAGTTGGGGACTAGCGGGGGGGGATGTGTACGAGCAGTACTTC.

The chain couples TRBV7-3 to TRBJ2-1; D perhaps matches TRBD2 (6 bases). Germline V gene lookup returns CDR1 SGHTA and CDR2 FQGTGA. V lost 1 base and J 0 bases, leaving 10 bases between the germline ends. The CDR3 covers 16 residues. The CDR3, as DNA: TGTGCCAGCAGCTTAAATGGGGGGAGCTCCTACAATGAGCAGTTCTTC. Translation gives CASSLNGGSSYNEQFF.

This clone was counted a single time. CDR3 in DNA: TGCGCCAGCAGCCGAACGACAGGTGATACCTACAATGAGCAGTTCTTC. This sequence encodes CASSRTTGDTYNEQFF. The chain uses TRBV4-1 and TRBJ2-1; possible D gene TRBD1, 6 bases. CDR1 is MGHRA and CDR2 is YSYEKL in the germline V gene. V gave up 4 bases and J gave up 2 bases, with 15 bases separating them. The CDR3 contains 16 residues.

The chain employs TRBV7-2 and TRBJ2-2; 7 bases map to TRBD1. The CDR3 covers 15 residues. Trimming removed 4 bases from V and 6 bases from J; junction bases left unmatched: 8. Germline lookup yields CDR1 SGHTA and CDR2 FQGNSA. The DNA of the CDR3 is TGTGCCAGCAGCTCAAAGGCAGGGGGTCCCGGGGAGCTGTTTTTT. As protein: CASSSKAGGPGELFF.

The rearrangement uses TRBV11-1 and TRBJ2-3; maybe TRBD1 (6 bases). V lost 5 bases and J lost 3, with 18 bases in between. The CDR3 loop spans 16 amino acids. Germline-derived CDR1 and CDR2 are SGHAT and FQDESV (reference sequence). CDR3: CASSQRTDLITDTQYF. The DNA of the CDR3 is TGTGCCAGCAGCCAGCGGACAGACCTTATTACAGATACGCAGTATTTT. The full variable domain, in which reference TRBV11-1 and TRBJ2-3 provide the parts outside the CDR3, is EAEVAQSPRYKITEKSQAVAFWCDPISGHATLYWYRQILGQGPELLVQFQDESVVDDSQLPKDRFSAERLKGVDSTLKIQPAELGDSAMYLCASSQRTDLITDTQYFGPGTRLTVL.

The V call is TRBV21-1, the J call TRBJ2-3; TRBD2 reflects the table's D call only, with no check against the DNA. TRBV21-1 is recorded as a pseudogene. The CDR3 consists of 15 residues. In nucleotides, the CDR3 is TGTGCCAGCAGCAAACTAGCGGGAGGCTCAGATACGCAGTATTTT. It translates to CASSKLAGGSDTQYF.

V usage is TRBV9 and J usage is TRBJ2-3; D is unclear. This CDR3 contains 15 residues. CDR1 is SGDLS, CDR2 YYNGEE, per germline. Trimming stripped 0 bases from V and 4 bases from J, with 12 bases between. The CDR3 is CASSVVGKIADTQYF. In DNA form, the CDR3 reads TGTGCCAGCAGCGTAGTGGGCAAGATCGCAGATACGCAGTATTTT. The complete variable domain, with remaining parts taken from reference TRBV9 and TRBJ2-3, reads DSGVTQTPKHLITATGQRVTLRCSPRSGDLSVYWYQQSLDQGLQFLIQYYNGEERAKGNILERFSAQQFPDLHSELNLSSLELGDSALYFCASSVVGKIADTQYFGPGTRLTVL.

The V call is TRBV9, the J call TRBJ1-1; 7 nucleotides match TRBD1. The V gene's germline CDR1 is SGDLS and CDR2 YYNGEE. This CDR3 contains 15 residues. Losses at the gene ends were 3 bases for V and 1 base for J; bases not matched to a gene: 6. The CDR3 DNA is TGTGCCAGCAGCGCCCTACAGGGGTCGAACACTGAAGCTTTCTTT. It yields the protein CASSALQGSNTEAFF.